The sequence of this T cell receptor beta chain was determined in a study of control samples from healthy donors and cancer patients. The CDR3 consists of 15 residues. In germline, CDR1 is SGHTS, CDR2 YDEGEE. Trimming removed 4 bases at V and 5 bases at J, with 15 bases between. Assay used: immunoSEQ multiplex PCR; TCRdb lists only in-frame clones, some missing. The table has 150,000 to 200,000 clones, approximately 90% seen once. The source material was blood. This receptor was identified in a woman aged 30 to 39 in good health. The chain has TRBV5-8 and TRBJ1-4; weak D call: TRBD1 (5 bases). This CDR3 is CASSGMGRTNEKLFF. The CDR3 DNA sequence: TGTGCCAGCAGCGGGATGGGACGGACAAATGAAAAACTGTTTTTT. The full variable domain, completed using reference TRBV5-8 and TRBJ1-4, is EAGVTQSPTHLIKTRGQQATLRCSPISGHTSVYWYQQALGLGLQFLLWYDEGEERNRGNFPPRFSGRQFPNYSSELNVNALELEDSALYLCASSGMGRTNEKLFFGSGTQLSVL.